A selection of T cell receptor beta chains follows, all from one sample in a study of long-term antiretroviral therapy in people with HIV. The repertoire was sequenced with immunoSEQ multiplex PCR; TCRdb's copy has only in-frame clones and lacks some. Among approximately 19,000 clones listed, around 79% were seen once. The material was unsorted PBMCs, obtained 2.3 years after starting antiretroviral therapy. The receptor set was obtained from a woman in her thirties or forties with HIV. The CDR3 runs from the conserved cysteine through the conserved F or W. The D gene is left open where the match is weak. Size is omitted from some rows. Given values are once, few, many or a class for expanded clones.

>NA|TRBJ2-5|TRBD1|TRBV11-2
CASSSPGQGSETQYF
TGTGCCAGCAGCTCCCCGGGACAGGGGAGTGAGACCCAGTACTTC
>NA|TRBJ2-1|NA|TRBV5-6
CASSLGAGQSSYNEQFF
TGTGCCAGCAGCTTGGGGGCAGGGCAGAGCTCCTACAATGAGCAGTTCTTC
>NA|TRBJ2-7|TRBD2|TRBV7-6
CASSQVNTSGASYEQYF
TGTGCCAGCAGCCAAGTTAATACTAGCGGGGCGTCCTACGAGCAGTACTTC
>NA|TRBJ1-1|NA|TRBV5-6
CASSLGEDSAFF
TGTGCCAGCAGCTTGGGCGAGGACTCCGCTTTCTTT
>NA|TRBJ1-1|TRBD1|TRBV4-1
CASSLGTGNTEAFF
TGCGCCAGCAGCCTTGGGACAGGGAACACTGAAGCTTTCTTT
>NA|TRBJ1-1|NA|TRBV6-6
CASSYPGNTEAFF
TGTGCCAGCAGTTACCCGGGTAACACTGAAGCTTTCTTT
>NA|TRBJ2-7|TRBD1|TRBV14
CASSRTGQSYEQYF
TGTGCCAGCAGTCGCACGGGACAGTCCTACGAGCAGTACTTC
>NA|TRBJ1-2|NA|TRBV10-3
CAISGIEGTANYGYTF
TGTGCCATCAGTGGGATAGAGGGAACAGCTAACTATGGCTACACCTTC
>NA|TRBJ2-5|NA|TRBV7-9
CASSLATEQETQYF
TGTGCCAGCAGCTTAGCGACAGAACAAGAGACCCAGTACTTC
>few|TRBJ1-2|NA|TRBV5-4
CASSFREDYGYTF
TGTGCCAGCAGCTTCCGGGAAGACTATGGCTACACCTTC
>NA|TRBJ1-1|NA|TRBV6-6
CASSWTTGNAEAFF
TGTGCCAGCAGTTGGACGACGGGGAACGCTGAAGCTTTCTTT
>NA|TRBJ1-1|NA|TRBV11-2
CASSLNTEAFF
TGTGCCAGCAGCTTAAACACTGAAGCTTTCTTT
>NA|TRBJ2-3|NA|TRBV5-5
CASSTRSGTQYF
TGTGCCAGCAGTACCAGGTCAGGTACGCAGTATTTT
>NA|TRBJ1-2|NA|TRBV19
CASSPMQGTYGYTF
TGTGCCAGTAGTCCAATGCAGGGTACTTATGGCTACACCTTC
>NA|TRBJ2-7|NA|TRBV5-1
CASRKGQGNLYEQYF
TGCGCCAGCAGAAAGGGACAAGGCAATCTCTACGAGCAGTACTTC
>NA|TRBJ2-3|TRBD2|TRBV11-3
CASSWTSGGAGTQYF
TGTGCCAGCAGCTGGACTAGCGGGGGGGCCGGCACGCAGTATTTT
>few|TRBJ2-7|TRBD1|TRBV2
CASRTGVHYEQYF
TGTGCCAGCAGGACAGGGGTGCACTACGAGCAGTACTTC
>NA|TRBJ1-1|NA|TRBV10-1
CASSENRVLSEAFF
TGCGCCAGCAGTGAGAACAGGGTACTCTCTGAAGCTTTCTTT
>NA|TRBJ2-5|TRBD1|TRBV7-8
CASSLGSARGSAETQYF
TGTGCCAGCAGCTTAGGTAGTGCCAGGGGGTCCGCAGAGACCCAGTACTTC
>NA|TRBJ2-3|NA|TRBV5-5
CASSPSPPITDTQYF
TGTGCCAGCAGCCCCTCCCCCCCAATAACAGATACGCAGTATTTT
>NA|TRBJ2-2|NA|TRBV9
CASSAGGLGTYTGELFF
TGTGCCAGCAGCGCGGGTGGCCTCGGGACATACACCGGGGAGCTGTTTTTT
>NA|TRBJ2-7|NA|TRBV7-2
CASSPGQNYEQYF
TGTGCCAGCAGCCCCGGACAGAACTACGAGCAGTACTTC
>NA|TRBJ1-3|NA|TRBV18
CASSPESLSGNTIYF
TGTGCCAGCTCACCGGAGAGTCTCTCTGGAAACACCATATATTTT
>NA|TRBJ1-6|NA|TRBV4-3
CASSESGSSYNSPLHF
TGCGCCAGCTCGGAGAGCGGGAGCTCCTATAATTCACCCCTCCACTTT
>NA|TRBJ2-1|NA|TRBV19
CASTLAAGYNEQFF
TGTGCCAGTACCCTAGCTGCGGGATACAATGAGCAGTTCTTC
>NA|TRBJ2-2|TRBD1|TRBV11-2
CASSKTGNYGELFF
TGTGCCAGCAGCAAGACAGGGAATTACGGGGAGCTGTTTTTT
>NA|TRBJ2-3|TRBD1|TRBV5-8
CASSEDRGVPDTQYF
TGTGCCAGCAGCGAGGACAGGGGGGTCCCAGATACGCAGTATTTT
>NA|TRBJ1-2|NA|TRBV11-2
CASSLESGLNYGYTF
TGTGCCAGCAGCTTAGAAAGCGGGCTGAACTATGGCTACACCTTC
>NA|TRBJ2-6|NA|TRBV2
CASSPSSGANVLTF
TGTGCCAGCAGTCCCTCATCTGGGGCCAACGTCCTGACTTTC
>NA|TRBJ1-2|NA|TRBV6-4
CASSPMDSPYGYTF
TGTGCCAGCAGCCCGATGGACAGTCCGTATGGCTACACCTTC
>NA|TRBJ2-1|NA|TRBV29-1
CSVAKTPNEQFF
TGCAGCGTTGCCAAGACCCCCAATGAGCAGTTCTTC
>NA|TRBJ2-7|NA|TRBV30
CAWSPGGYEQYF
TGTGCCTGGAGTCCCGGAGGGTACGAGCAGTACTTC
>NA|TRBJ2-3|TRBD1|TRBV6-6
CASKRDRGTDTQYF
TGTGCCAGCAAGAGGGACAGGGGAACAGATACGCAGTATTTT
>once|TRBJ2-1|NA|TRBV5-1
CASSLSRGASYNEQFF
TGCGCCAGCAGCTTGTCTCGGGGGGCCTCCTACAATGAGCAGTTCTTC
>NA|TRBJ1-4|NA|TRBV27
CASSPTAGDEKLFF
TGTGCCAGCAGCCCGACCGCCGGCGATGAAAAACTGTTTTTT
>NA|TRBJ1-3|TRBD1|TRBV19
CASSSPRGLGNTIYF
TGTGCCAGTAGTAGCCCCAGGGGGCTTGGAAACACCATATATTTT
>few|TRBJ2-7|TRBD2|TRBV2
CASSQSSGIPYEQYF
TGTGCCAGCAGCCAGAGTAGCGGGATCCCCTACGAGCAGTACTTC
>NA|TRBJ2-3|NA|TRBV5-1
CASSLGTGYGDTQYF
TGCGCCAGCAGCTTGGGTACAGGCTATGGAGATACGCAGTATTTT
>NA|TRBJ2-1|TRBD1|TRBV5-1
CASRRDSYNEQFF
TGCGCCAGCCGACGGGACAGCTACAATGAGCAGTTCTTC
>NA|TRBJ2-2|TRBD1|TRBV11-2
CASSLSDRGDTGELFF
TGTGCCAGCAGCTTGTCGGACAGGGGAGACACCGGGGAGCTGTTTTTT
>NA|TRBJ2-1|TRBD1|TRBV25-1
CASSERQGSYNEQFF
TGTGCCAGCAGTGAGAGACAGGGGTCCTACAATGAGCAGTTCTTC
>NA|TRBJ1-1|NA|TRBV19
CASSIRVGAEAFF
TGTGCCAGTAGTATAAGGGTTGGAGCTGAAGCTTTCTTT
>once|TRBJ2-7|NA|TRBV29-1
CSVEDLGGLPYEQYF
TGCAGCGTTGAAGATCTTGGGGGCCTTCCCTACGAGCAGTACTTC